These 20 T cell receptor beta chains share one sample of origin, sequenced in a study of spatial heterogeneity in lung cancer. TCRdb re-called the 5' RACE reads through MiXCR, storing one row per CDR3 protein. The sample records over 90,000 distinct CDR3 sequences, 7.5% to 10% being singletons. Specified time point: sample taken at primary tumor resection. The sequenced material consisted of unsorted whole RNA from tumor, nontumor lung or frozen PBMC. The sequencing used PBMCs, collected at surgery. The source is a male donor with early-stage non-small cell lung cancer.

The table lists this clonotype with many counts. The chain has TRBV7-2 and TRBJ2-6; D not resolved. CDR3 length: 14 amino acids. Per germline, CDR1 SGHTA and CDR2 FQGNSA. Trimming pared 7 bases from V and 0 bases from J, leaving 7 bases between. The chain's CDR3 is CASTRASGANVLTF. The DNA for the CDR3 is TGTGCCAGCACCCGAGCCTCTGGGGCCAACGTCCTGACTTTC. Drawing the rest from reference TRBV7-2 and TRBJ2-6, the complete variable domain is GAGVSQSPSNKVTEKGKDVELRCDPISGHTALYWYRQSLGQGLEFLIYFQGNSAPDKSGLPSDRFSAERTGGSVSTLTIQRTQQEDSAVYLCASTRASGANVLTFGAGSRLTVL.

This clonotype appeared a few times. The V and J genes are TRBV5-1 and TRBJ2-2, with D unclear. V shed 0 bases and J shed 4 bases, with 13 bases lying between them. Germline loops: CDR1 SGHRS, CDR2 YFSETQ. The CDR3 is 16 residues long. Here the CDR3 reads CASSLVVLSGTGELFF. The CDR3 nucleotides are TGCGCCAGCAGCTTGGTGGTTCTGAGTGGCACCGGGGAGCTGTTTTTT.

This clonotype was recorded a few times. This chain links TRBV9 with TRBJ2-1, with D perhaps TRBD2 (5 bases). Per the germline V gene, CDR1 is SGDLS and CDR2 is YYNGEE. This CDR3 contains 14 residues. V dropped 1 base and J dropped 6 bases, with 11 bases sitting between them. The CDR3 protein is CASSVLPSSNEQFF. The DNA of the CDR3 is TGTGCCAGCAGCGTATTGCCTAGCAGCAATGAGCAGTTCTTC.

This clonotype was found many times. This chain connects TRBV20-1 to TRBJ2-7; a possible D gene is TRBD1 (5 bases). Between the trimmed V and J ends, which lost 5 bases and 2 bases, there was a span of 7 bases. CDR3 length: 11 residues. Germline assignment: CDR1 DFQATT and CDR2 SNEGSKA (reference sequence). Here the CDR3 DNA reads TGCAGTGCTCAGGACACCTACGAGCAGTACTTC. Translation: CSAQDTYEQYF.

The chain is built from TRBV7-2 and TRBJ2-1; D gene uncertain. Deletions cut 4 bases from V and 2 bases from J, with 6 bases between. Germline V gives CDR1 SGHTA, CDR2 FQGNSA. The CDR3 totals 13 residues. In DNA, the CDR3 is TGTGCCAGCAGCTGGGTAACCTACAATGAGCAGTTCTTC. As protein: CASSWVTYNEQFF.

This clonotype was seen more than once but under ten times. The chain employs TRBV10-3 and TRBJ2-1; 8 nucleotides align to TRBD2. The CDR3 extends over 15 amino acids. Looked up from germline, CDR1 is ENHRY and CDR2 is SYGVKD. Unmatched junction bases numbered 10, after V lost 4 bases and J lost 8 bases. The CDR3 sequence: CAISGGLGDLDEQFF. The CDR3 nucleotides are TGTGCCATCAGTGGGGGACTAGGAGACTTAGATGAGCAGTTCTTC.

There are many counts of this clonotype. The J gene is TRBJ2-3, the V gene TRBV10-3; possible D gene TRBD2, 6 bases. From germline, CDR1 is ENHRY and CDR2 SYGVKD. CDR3 length: 16 amino acids. The V end was cut by 3 bases, the J end by 0 bases, with 13 bases between. CDR3: CAISDGGPRSTDTQYF. The CDR3 region has the DNA TGTGCCATCAGTGACGGGGGACCTCGGAGCACAGATACGCAGTATTTT.

This clonotype was picked up many times. The chain links TRBV7-2 to TRBJ1-5; D is uncertain. Trimming removed 2 bases from V and 5 bases from J, with 16 bases in between. The CDR3 is 16 amino acids. Germline CDR1 and CDR2: SGHTA and FQGNSA. The CDR3: CASSLTPQGYDQPQHF. The DNA of the CDR3 is TGTGCCAGCAGCTTAACGCCTCAAGGGTATGATCAGCCCCAGCATTTT. The variable domain in full, with the rest retrieved from reference TRBV7-2 and TRBJ1-5, is GAGVSQSPSNKVTEKGKDVELRCDPISGHTALYWYRQSLGQGLEFLIYFQGNSAPDKSGLPSDRFSAERTGGSVSTLTIQRTQQEDSAVYLCASSLTPQGYDQPQHFGDGTRLSIL.

This clonotype was observed at least ten times. V is TRBV12-3 or TRBV12-4 and J is TRBJ1-2, with 7 bases aligning to TRBD1. The J segment lost 0 bases and the V segment lost 6 bases, leaving 10 bases of the junction unmatched. The CDR3 spans 16 residues. The CDR3 region has the DNA TGTGCCAGCAGCCGTAGTCCAGGGGGAGCTAACTATGGCTACACCTTC. This translates into CASSRSPGGANYGYTF.

This clonotype was seen many times. This chain connects TRBV7-3 to TRBJ2-5; 14 bases align to TRBD2. Trimming took 4 bases from V and 2 from J; bases not matched to a gene: 9. This CDR3 has 18 amino acids. CDR1 is SGHTA and CDR2 is FQGTGA in the germline V gene. The CDR3 spells CASSYPGLAGVLQETQYF. In DNA form, the CDR3 reads TGTGCCAGCAGCTATCCGGGACTAGCGGGGGTGTTACAAGAGACCCAGTACTTC.

This clonotype was seen only a few times. This CDR3 reads CASSQVSGQASYEQYF. The CDR3 DNA is TGTGCCAGCAGCCAAGTCTCGGGACAAGCGTCCTACGAGCAGTACTTC. The chain couples TRBV4-2 to TRBJ2-7; D might be TRBD1 (6 bases). CDR1 and CDR2 (germline): LGHNA, YNFKEQ. This CDR3 is 16 amino acids long. The V gene lost 1 base and the J gene lost 1 base, with 14 bases spanning the gap.

In its sample, this clonotype was seen a few times. The gene calls are TRBV4-1 and TRBJ1-2; D uncertain. The CDR3 has 14 residues. Trimming stripped 0 bases from V and 2 bases from J, with 7 bases between. Looked up from germline, CDR1 is MGHRA and CDR2 is YSYEKL. Here the CDR3 reads CASSQDEGNYGYTF. DNA for the CDR3: TGCGCCAGCAGCCAAGATGAAGGGAACTATGGCTACACCTTC.

This rearrangement joins TRBV11-1 to TRBJ2-2; D may match TRBD1 or TRBD2 (5 bases each). The germline V gene has CDR1 SGHAT and CDR2 FQDESV (reference sequence). Trimming took off 5 bases at V and 3 bases at J, with 16 bases between the two ends. This CDR3 has 16 amino acids. The CDR3 coding sequence is TGTGCCAGCAGCCGAGGGGAATTGTCTTACACCGGGGAGCTGTTTTTT. Translation gives CASSRGELSYTGELFF.

This clonotype has ten or more counts. The chain links TRBV20-1 to TRBJ2-3; no reliable D call. The CDR3 length is 14 residues. V was cut by 0 bases and J by 8 bases, with 15 bases left in between. Germline lookup yields CDR1 DFQATT and CDR2 SNEGSKA (reference sequence). The CDR3 loop reads CSARDGSPRGTQYF. The CDR3 DNA is TGCAGTGCTAGAGATGGGTCCCCGCGCGGTACGCAGTATTTT.

This clonotype has a count of ten or more. The chain links TRBV19 to TRBJ2-4, with 8 nucleotides matching TRBD1. The CDR3 is made up of 14 amino acids. CDR1 LNHDA and CDR2 SQIVND come from the germline V gene (reference sequence). J gave up 3 bases and V 5 bases, and 3 bases lay outside the gene matches. This CDR3 is CASSSTGGKNIQYF. CDR3 coding DNA: TGTGCCAGTAGTTCCACAGGGGGCAAAAACATTCAGTACTTC.

This clonotype came up a few times. The chain uses TRBV7-8 and TRBJ2-6; D is perhaps TRBD1 (6 bases). The V end was cut by 2 bases, the J end by 0 bases, with 8 bases between. The CDR3 has 16 amino acids. Per germline, CDR1 SGHVS and CDR2 FQNEAQ. CDR3 protein: CASSLLGASGANVLTF. The DNA for the CDR3 is TGTGCCAGCAGCTTATTGGGGGCCTCTGGGGCCAACGTCCTGACTTTC.

This clonotype was found many times. The gene calls are TRBV28 and TRBJ1-2; possibly TRBD1 for D (5 bases). Trimming left V 3 bases short and J 8 bases short, with 13 bases between. The CDR3 is made up of 13 amino acids. Germline CDR1 is MDHEN and CDR2 is SYDVKM. In DNA form, the CDR3 reads TGTGCCAGCAGTTTGTCAGGGCCCCTGGGCTACACCTTC. This sequence encodes CASSLSGPLGYTF.

Many counts were recorded for this clonotype. J is TRBJ1-1 and V is TRBV20-1, with 11 bases fitting TRBD1. V shed 5 bases, J shed 5 bases, and the junction held 1 base outside the gene matches. This CDR3 spans 12 amino acids. Germline V gene lookup returns CDR1 DFQATT and CDR2 SNEGSKA (reference sequence). The CDR3 coding sequence is TGCAGTGCTCGGGACAGGGGGACTGAAGCTTTCTTT. This translates into CSARDRGTEAFF.

This clonotype has only a few counts. The chain uses TRBV30 and TRBJ2-3; TRBD2 aligns across 9 bases. The V segment lost 4 bases and the J segment 5 bases; nucleotides outside the gene matches: 1. Germline loops: CDR1 GTSNPN, CDR2 SVGIG (reference sequence). This CDR3 is built from 12 residues. The CDR3 loop reads CAWTSGEDTQYF. The CDR3 coding sequence is TGTGCCTGGACTAGCGGGGAAGATACGCAGTATTTT.

In this sample, this clonotype turned up many times. V gene TRBV28 combines with J gene TRBJ2-7, with TRBD1 matching over 7 bases. Per germline, CDR1 MDHEN and CDR2 SYDVKM. The CDR3 has 13 amino acids. J lost 5 bases, V lost 6 bases, and 7 bases had no gene match. CDR3 sequence (DNA): TGTGCCAGCAGACCTGACAGGGTCGACGAGCAGTACTTC. Its protein is CASRPDRVDEQYF.